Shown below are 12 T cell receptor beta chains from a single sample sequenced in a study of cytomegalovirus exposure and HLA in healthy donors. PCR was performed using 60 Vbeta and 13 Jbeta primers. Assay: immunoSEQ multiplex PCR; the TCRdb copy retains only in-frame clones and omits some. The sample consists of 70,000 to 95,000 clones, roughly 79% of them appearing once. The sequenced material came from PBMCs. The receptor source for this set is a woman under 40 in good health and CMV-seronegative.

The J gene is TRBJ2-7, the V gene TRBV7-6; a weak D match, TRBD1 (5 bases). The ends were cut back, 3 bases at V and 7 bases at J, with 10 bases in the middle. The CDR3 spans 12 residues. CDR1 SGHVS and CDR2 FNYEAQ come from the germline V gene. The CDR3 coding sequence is TGTGCCAGCAGCTTCTTGGGGCGGGAGCAGTACTTC. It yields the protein CASSFLGREQYF.

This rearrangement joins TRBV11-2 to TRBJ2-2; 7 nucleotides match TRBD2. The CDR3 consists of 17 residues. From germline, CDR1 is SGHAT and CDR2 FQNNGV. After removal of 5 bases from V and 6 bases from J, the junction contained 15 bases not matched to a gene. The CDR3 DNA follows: TGTGCCAGCAGCAGAGTGTGGACTAGAATCGATTCCGGGGAGCTGTTTTTT. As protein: CASSRVWTRIDSGELFF.

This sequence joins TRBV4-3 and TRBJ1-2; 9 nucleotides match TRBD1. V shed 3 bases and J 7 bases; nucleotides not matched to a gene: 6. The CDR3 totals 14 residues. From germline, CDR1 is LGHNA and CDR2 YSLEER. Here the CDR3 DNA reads TGCGCCAGCAGCCAGGGCGGGACAGGGCTTGGCTACACCTTC. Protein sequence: CASSQGGTGLGYTF.

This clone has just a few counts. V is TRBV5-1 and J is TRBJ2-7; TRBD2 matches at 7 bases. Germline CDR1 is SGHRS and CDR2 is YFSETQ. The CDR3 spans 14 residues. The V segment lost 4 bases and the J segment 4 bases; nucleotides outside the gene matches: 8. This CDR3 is CASSKLAAGYEQYF. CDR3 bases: TGCGCCAGCAGCAAGCTTGCAGCGGGGTACGAGCAGTACTTC.

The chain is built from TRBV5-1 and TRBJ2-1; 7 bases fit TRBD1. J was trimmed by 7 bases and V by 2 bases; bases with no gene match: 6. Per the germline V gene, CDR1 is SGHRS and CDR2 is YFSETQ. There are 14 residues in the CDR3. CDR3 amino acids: CASSLGDRLNEQFF. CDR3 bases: TGCGCCAGCAGCTTAGGGGACAGACTGAATGAGCAGTTCTTC.

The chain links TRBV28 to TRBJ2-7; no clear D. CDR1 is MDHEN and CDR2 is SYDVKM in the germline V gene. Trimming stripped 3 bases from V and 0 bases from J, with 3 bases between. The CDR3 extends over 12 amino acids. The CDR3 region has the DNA TGTGCCAGCAGTTTGAGCTCCTACGAGCAGTACTTC. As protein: CASSLSSYEQYF. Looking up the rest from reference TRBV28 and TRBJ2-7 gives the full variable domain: DVKVTQSSRYLVKRTGEKVFLECVQDMDHENMFWYRQDPGLGLRLIYFSYDVKMKEKGDIPEGYSVSREKKERFSLILESASTNQTSMYLCASSLSSYEQYFGPGTRLTVT.

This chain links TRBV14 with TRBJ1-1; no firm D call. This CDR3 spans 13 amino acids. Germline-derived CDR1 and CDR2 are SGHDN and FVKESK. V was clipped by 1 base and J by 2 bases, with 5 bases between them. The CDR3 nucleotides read TGTGCCAGCAGCCAAGTTAGCAACACTGAAGCTTTCTTT. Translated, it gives CASSQVSNTEAFF.

For the CDR3, the DNA is TGTGCCAGCAGCTTAGGACTTAGCTCCTACGAGCAGTACTTC. Translating gives CASSLGLSSYEQYF. This sequence joins TRBV13 and TRBJ2-7; D unresolved. Trimming took 0 bases from V and 0 from J, leaving 6 bases between them. Per germline, CDR1 PRHDT and CDR2 FYEKMQ (reference sequence). The CDR3 runs 14 residues.

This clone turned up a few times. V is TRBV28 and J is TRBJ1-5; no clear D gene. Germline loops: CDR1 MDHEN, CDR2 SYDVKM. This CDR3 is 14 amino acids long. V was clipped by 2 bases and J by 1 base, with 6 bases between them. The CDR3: CASSLGPSNQPQHF. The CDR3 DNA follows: TGTGCCAGCAGTTTAGGGCCGAGCAATCAGCCCCAGCATTTT.

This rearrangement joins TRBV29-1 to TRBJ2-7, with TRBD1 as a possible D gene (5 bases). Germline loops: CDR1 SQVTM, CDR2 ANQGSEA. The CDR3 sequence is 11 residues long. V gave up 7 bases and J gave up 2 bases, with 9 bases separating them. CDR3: CSARVAYEQYF. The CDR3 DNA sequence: TGCAGCGCCAGGGTCGCCTACGAGCAGTACTTC.

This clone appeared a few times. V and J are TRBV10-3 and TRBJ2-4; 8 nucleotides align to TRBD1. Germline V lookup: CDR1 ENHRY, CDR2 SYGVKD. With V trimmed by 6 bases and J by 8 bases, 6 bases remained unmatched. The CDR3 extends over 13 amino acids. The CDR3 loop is CAISTGGADIQYF. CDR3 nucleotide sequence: TGTGCCATCAGCACAGGGGGAGCGGACATTCAGTACTTC.

Written as DNA, the CDR3 is TGTGCCAGCAGCATGCAACAGGGAACGAAATACGAGCAGTACTTC. Residues: CASSMQQGTKYEQYF. The chain combines TRBV7-6 with TRBJ2-7, with a tentative D call TRBD1 (6 bases). The CDR3 is made up of 15 amino acids. CDR1 and CDR2 (germline): SGHVS, FNYEAQ. V was shortened by 5 bases and J by 4 bases, with 18 bases between the two germline ends.